A selection of T cell receptor beta chains follows, all from one sample in a study of T cell changes during pregnancy in multiple sclerosis. Measured with immunoSEQ multiplex PCR; TCRdb has only the in-frame clones, and not every one. This sample carries roughly 72,000 clones, around 92% of them seen once, and the ten largest clones take 0.7% to 0.9%. Sequencing was performed on peripheral blood, taken in the first trimester of pregnancy. These receptors originate from a female donor in good health, enrolled as a control in a pregnancy study. Each CDR3 is given without its conserved first and last residue. The order of the fields is J gene, V gene, CDR3 protein.

TRBJ1-1,TRBV14,ASSPLSTGNTEAF
TRBJ2-3,TRBV7-8,ASSFDGGGTDTQY
TRBJ1-2,TRBV4-1,ASSHPKTGPTHGGYT
TRBJ1-2,TRBV7-6,ASSPGLKGAQSGGYT
TRBJ2-5,TRBV15,ATSSGRSAAQY
TRBJ1-2,TRBV2,ASSPDSGNYGYT
TRBJ1-5,TRBV18,ASSQSDSGNQPQH
TRBJ2-6,TRBV4-1,ASSPGQELSGANVLT
TRBJ1-1,TRBV6-5,ASSYQGYEAF
TRBJ1-2,TRBV18,ASSSGGTYGYT
TRBJ2-3,TRBV11-2,ASSLARGGTDTQY
TRBJ1-6,TRBV5-1,ASSLEPQGSSNSPLH
TRBJ2-5,TRBV27,ASSLYQEETQY
TRBJ2-7,TRBV13,ASSSRDYPLYEQY
TRBJ1-2,TRBV19,ASRSYHTGTPNYGYT
TRBJ2-7,TRBV10-3,AISGSGLAGGDEQY
TRBJ2-1,TRBV7-8,ASSLGVGGHNEQF
TRBJ1-5,TRBV2,ATTGSSNQPQH
TRBJ1-2,TRBV11-1,ASSLDRANYGYT
TRBJ2-1,TRBV19,ASSIWAKNEQF
TRBJ2-5,TRBV6-5,ASSYQGLYQETQY
TRBJ1-2,TRBV7-8,ASSLKGGTGSWYGYT
TRBJ2-7,TRBV27,ASSSGTVNYEQY
TRBJ1-2,TRBV19,ASGPGTGGRGYT
TRBJ1-1,TRBV6-5,ASKPHRGENTEAF
TRBJ1-6,TRBV4-2,ASSQYQNSPLH
TRBJ1-3,TRBV15,ATSRGGQGASGNTIY
TRBJ1-1,TRBV10-2,ASSFGQVAEAF
TRBJ1-1,TRBV5-1,ASSSQGLYTEAF
TRBJ1-1,TRBV19,ASSITGTGGAYTEAF
TRBJ1-6,TRBV14,ASSQGTQNSPLH
TRBJ2-5,TRBV28,ASSFGRGPSQDETQY
TRBJ2-7,TRBV28,ASSAGTGGYEQY
TRBJ2-3,TRBV4-2,ASSQDQGQSTDTQY
TRBJ1-3,TRBV6-5,ASSLDRSSGNTIY
TRBJ1-2,TRBV28,ASSLGAPQISYTYGYT
TRBJ2-7,TRBV28,ASSLAGLAGASYEQY
TRBJ2-2,TRBV2,ASSESGHLTGELF
TRBJ2-7,TRBV13,ASSLGRGAGEQY
TRBJ1-6,TRBV18,ASSPSQDNSPLH
TRBJ1-4,TRBV2,ASRENIEKLF
TRBJ2-7,TRBV28,ASSLPGTRSVEQY
TRBJ2-1,TRBV27,ASSLSGTGRDEQF
TRBJ1-6,TRBV7-2,ASSRGGQGRSPLH
TRBJ2-2,TRBV10-3,ATWTSGGINTGELF
TRBJ2-3,TRBV14,ASSPLGLAGGQDTQY
TRBJ1-1,TRBV5-1,ASSLFSLNTEAF
TRBJ1-5,TRBV11-3,ASSLRTGRRCNQPQH
TRBJ2-2,TRBV5-8,ASRTGVTNTGELF
TRBJ2-2,TRBV5-1,ASSLGGTNTGELF
TRBJ1-5,TRBV19,ATKQGSFAQH
TRBJ2-7,TRBV30,AWSVRPGGTYEQY
TRBJ1-4,TRBV6-5,ASSWAPTNEKLF
TRBJ2-3,TRBV28,ASSLFGQGDTQY